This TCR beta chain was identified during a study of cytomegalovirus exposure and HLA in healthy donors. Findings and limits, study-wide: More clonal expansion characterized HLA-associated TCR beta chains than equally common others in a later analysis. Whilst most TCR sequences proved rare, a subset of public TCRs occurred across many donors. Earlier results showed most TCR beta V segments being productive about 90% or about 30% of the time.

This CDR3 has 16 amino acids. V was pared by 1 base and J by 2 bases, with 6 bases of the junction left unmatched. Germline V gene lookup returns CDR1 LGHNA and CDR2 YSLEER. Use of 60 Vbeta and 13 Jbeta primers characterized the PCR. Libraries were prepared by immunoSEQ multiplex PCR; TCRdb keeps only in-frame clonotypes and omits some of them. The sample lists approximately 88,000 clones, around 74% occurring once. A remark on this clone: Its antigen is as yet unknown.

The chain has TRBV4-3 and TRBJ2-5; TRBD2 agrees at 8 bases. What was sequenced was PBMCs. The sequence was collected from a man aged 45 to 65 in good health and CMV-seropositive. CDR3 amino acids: CASSQGITGGQETQYF. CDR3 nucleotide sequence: TGCGCCAGCAGCCAAGGAATCACGGGGGGGCAAGAGACCCAGTACTTC.